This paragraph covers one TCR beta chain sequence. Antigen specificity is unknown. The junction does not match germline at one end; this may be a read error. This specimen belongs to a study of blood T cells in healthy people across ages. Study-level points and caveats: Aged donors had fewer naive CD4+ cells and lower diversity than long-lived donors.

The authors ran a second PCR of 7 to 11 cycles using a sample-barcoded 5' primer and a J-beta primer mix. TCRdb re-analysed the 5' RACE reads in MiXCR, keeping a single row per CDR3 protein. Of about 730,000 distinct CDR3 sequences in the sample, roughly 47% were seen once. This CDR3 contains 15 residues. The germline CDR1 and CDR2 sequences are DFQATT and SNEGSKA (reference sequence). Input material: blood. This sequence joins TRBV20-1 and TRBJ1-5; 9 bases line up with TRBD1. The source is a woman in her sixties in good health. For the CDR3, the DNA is TGCGGTGCTAGCCGGGGACAGGGAGTATGGCAGCCCCAGCATTTT. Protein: CGASRGQGVWQPQHF.